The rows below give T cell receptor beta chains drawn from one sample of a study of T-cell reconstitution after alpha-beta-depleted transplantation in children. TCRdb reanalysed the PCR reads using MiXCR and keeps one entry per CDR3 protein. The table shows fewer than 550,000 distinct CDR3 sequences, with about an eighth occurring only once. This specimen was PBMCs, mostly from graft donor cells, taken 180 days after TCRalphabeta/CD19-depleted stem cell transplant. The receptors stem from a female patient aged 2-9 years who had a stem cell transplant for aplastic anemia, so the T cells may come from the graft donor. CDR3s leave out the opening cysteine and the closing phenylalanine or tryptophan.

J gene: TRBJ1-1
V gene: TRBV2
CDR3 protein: ASITPGNTEAF

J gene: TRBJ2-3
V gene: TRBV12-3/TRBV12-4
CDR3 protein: ASSLAISGSLTDTQY

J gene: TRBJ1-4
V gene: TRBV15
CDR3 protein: ATSRGGAGDEKLF

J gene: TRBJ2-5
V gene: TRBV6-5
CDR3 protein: ASSYSMTVPQETQY

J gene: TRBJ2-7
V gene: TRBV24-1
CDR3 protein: ATSDLYWVFLPGGRYEQY

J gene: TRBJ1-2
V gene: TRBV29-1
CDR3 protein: SLAGNYGYT

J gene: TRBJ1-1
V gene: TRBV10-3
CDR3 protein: AISDWTGRIGDTEAF

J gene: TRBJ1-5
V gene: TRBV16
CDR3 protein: ASSRWTGISNQPQH

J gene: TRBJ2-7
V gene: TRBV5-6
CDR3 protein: ASSQTSGLSYEQY

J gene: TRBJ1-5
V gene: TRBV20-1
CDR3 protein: SAPDKTGQGSNQPQH

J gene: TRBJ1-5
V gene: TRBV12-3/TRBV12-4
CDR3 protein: ASSQGDTGRRSNQPQH

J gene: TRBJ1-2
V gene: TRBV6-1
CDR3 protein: ASRPSRDSYGYT